The clone carrying this TCR beta chain was detected only a few times. The antigen is unknown. This record comes from a study of cytomegalovirus exposure and HLA in healthy donors. Only in-frame clones appear in the TCRdb table, and some are missing; sequencing was by immunoSEQ multiplex PCR. The table lists more than 150,000 clones, about four fifths of them singletons, with approximately 7% in the top ten. Study-wide points: High specificity and sensitivity for cytomegalovirus status were reported for the classifier. The listing of 150 or so TCR beta chains classed them as cytomegalovirus-associated.

V dropped 6 bases and J dropped 6 bases, with 11 bases sitting between them. The germline V gene encodes CDR1 MNHEY and CDR2 SMNVEV (reference sequence). The CDR3 runs 13 residues. This sequence was found in a man in his late teens or twenties in good health and CMV-seropositive. The rearrangement uses TRBV27 and TRBJ2-2; D remains unclear. Material for sequencing was PBMCs. DNA for the CDR3: TGTGCCAGCAGGCGGAGTGGTTCCGGGGAGCTGTTTTTT. Protein: CASRRSGSGELFF.